The rows below give T cell receptor beta chains drawn from one sample of a study of identical twins' blood T cells. One entry per CDR3 protein results from TCRdb running MiXCR on the 5' RACE reads. The sample consists of 400,000 or so distinct CDR3 sequences, over 25% of them appearing once. Sequenced: PBMCs. The receptor set was obtained from a woman aged 18-55 years in good health. Each CDR3 is given with its conserved first and last residue. Each record gives: clone size, D gene, V gene, CDR3 protein. A D gene is named only where the DNA matches it firmly. Clone size appears in some rows only: once, few, many, or a class for an expanded clone.

>-|-|TRBV24-1
CATSDLRGNNEQFF
>few|-|TRBV7-9
CASSPTLDTEAFF
>many|-|TRBV29-1
CSVGGSTTTEAFF
>many|-|TRBV10-3
CAISEVGTFTYGYTF
>once|-|TRBV11-2
CASSLNGDNGQFF
>-|-|TRBV6-2/TRBV6-3
CAAGMEPSYNEQFF
>many|-|TRBV11-3
CASSYGDTEAFF
>few|-|TRBV29-1
CSVGVRSNTEAFF
>-|TRBD2|TRBV2
CASTPGLGTGELFF
>-|TRBD2|TRBV7-2
CASSLGLAYTGELFF
>few|-|TRBV7-2
CASSFRLYGYTF
>few|TRBD1|TRBV19
CASQYSPTGSQPQHF
>few|-|TRBV15
CATSRTIGEGGYTF
>-|-|TRBV11-2
CACSPTMHGGYTF
>few|TRBD2|TRBV7-9
CASSFFGTSDNEQFF
>-|TRBD1|TRBV6-5
CASSYSRGGGQPQHF
>few|TRBD2|TRBV12-5
CASGWRTSGGYNEQFF
>-|TRBD2|TRBV12-3/TRBV12-4
CASSHWVTSGGPGNEQFF
>many|-|TRBV5-1
CASSSGTNQPQHF
>few|-|TRBV10-3
CAIRRNQGRQETQYF
>few|-|TRBV5-4
CASSLNLMASGYTF
>-|-|TRBV12-3/TRBV12-4
CASSPGQTKETQYF
>-|-|TRBV5-8
CASSRRNTGELFF
>few|-|TRBV7-9
CASSKDKTPYNSPLHF
>few|-|TRBV20-1
CSARDSRGGHNEQFF
>-|-|TRBV4-3
CASSQDLAGNYGYTF
>few|-|TRBV12-3/TRBV12-4
CASSDGGAVNSNEQFF
>-|TRBD1|TRBV20-1
CSAAGTVDTGELFF
>few|-|TRBV13
CASSSGLVKPQHF
>-|-|TRBV19
CASSPTGMSEAFF
>-|TRBD2|TRBV20-1
CSARGAGGPDTQYF
>-|TRBD2|TRBV27
CASSLSGSANEQFF
>few|-|TRBV7-2
CASSSQGTRYTF
>many|-|TRBV6-1
CASSEASRGEAFF
>-|-|TRBV7-2
CASSFRSTSGHTF
>few|-|TRBV6-1
CASSEALEGTYEQYF
>-|TRBD1|TRBV7-3
CASSLNRGIGEKLFF
>-|-|TRBV5-6
CASSLTGSSNGDTF
>few|-|TRBV5-1
CASSPENSNEQFF
>-|-|TRBV20-1
CSARVELNYGYTF
>few|-|TRBV20-1
CSARDPRGGTEAFF